These 22 T cell receptor beta chains were sequenced from one sample in a study of esophageal squamous cell carcinoma under preoperative chemotherapy. TCRdb recomputed calls from the PCR reads with MiXCR, one row per CDR3 protein. The sample includes roughly 18,000 distinct CDR3 sequences, about 43% of them seen just once. As for time point: after preoperative PTX-NDP chemotherapy. The sample here was taken from a patient given preoperative chemotherapy. These receptors all come from a human donor with esophageal squamous cell carcinoma. The donor label of this sample is uncertain.

CDR3: CASSLGTKGTDTQYF. CDR3 nucleotides: TGTGCCAGCAGCTTAGGGACAAAAGGGACAGATACGCAGTATTTT. The rearrangement uses TRBV7-8 and TRBJ2-3; maybe TRBD1 (5 bases). From germline, CDR1 is SGHVS and CDR2 FQNEAQ. With 1 base removed from V and 3 bases from J, the gap between germline ends came to 11 bases. The CDR3 loop spans 15 amino acids.

Remarks on this clonotype: Without the conserved terminal phenylalanine or tryptophan, this CDR3 likely stems from a read error. The DNA is omitted, as the CDR3 cannot be located on it reliably, and the CDR3 follows TCRdb's listing. The chain links TRBV7-6 to TRBJ2-5; the table's D call, TRBD1, was not checked against the DNA. The CDR3 is 16 amino acids long, termini counted. Germline V CDR1 and CDR2: SGHVS, FNYEAQ. This CDR3 is CASSLGSDRGGKTQYL.

In its sample, this clonotype was seen a few times. The chain carries TRBV12-5 and TRBJ2-1; 8 bases agree with TRBD1. V gave up 2 bases and J gave up 13 bases; unmatched junction bases: 16. Germline assignment: CDR1 LGHNT and CDR2 FRNRAP. The CDR3 runs 16 residues. This chain's CDR3 is CASGLPYGQGVETQFF. For the CDR3, the DNA is TGTGCTAGTGGTTTGCCCTACGGACAGGGTGTAGAGACCCAGTTCTTC. Combining the CDR3 with reference TRBV12-5 and TRBJ2-1 gives the whole variable domain DARVTQTPRHKVTEMGQEVTMRCQPILGHNTVFWYRQTMMQGLELLAYFRNRAPLDDSGMPKDRFSAEMPDATLATLKIQPSEPRDSAVYFCASGLPYGQGVETQFFGPGTRLTVL.

The chain combines TRBV30 with TRBJ2-3, with 7 bases lining up with TRBD2. Per germline, CDR1 GTSNPN and CDR2 SVGIG (reference sequence). The CDR3 covers 15 residues. The J segment lost 0 bases and the V segment lost 4 bases, leaving 7 bases of the junction unmatched. CDR3 in amino acids: CAWTEWRGSTDTQYF. In DNA form, the CDR3 reads TGTGCCTGGACCGAATGGCGGGGGAGCACAGATACGCAGTATTTT.

At least ten counts were recorded for this clonotype. J is TRBJ2-7 and V is TRBV7-8; D may be TRBD2 (5 bases). The length of the CDR3 is 14 residues. In germline, CDR1 is SGHVS, CDR2 FQNEAQ. Deletions cut 3 bases from V and 0 bases from J, with 9 bases between. In nucleotides, the CDR3 is TGTGCCAGCAGCTTCGTTCGGGACTCCTACGAGCAGTACTTC. Translated, it gives CASSFVRDSYEQYF.

Judged by abundance, this clonotype is medium-sized. The chain couples TRBV7-6 to TRBJ2-5; 7 positions match TRBD2. V lost 5 bases and J lost 11; bases outside the gene matches: 11. CDR1 is SGHVS, CDR2 FNYEAQ, per germline. The CDR3 has 13 residues. CDR3 bases: TGTGCCAGCAGCGAAGGGACTGCCGGGGGGCAGTACTTC. Its translation: CASSEGTAGGQYF.

A few counts support this clonotype. The V gene is TRBV12-3 or TRBV12-4, the J gene TRBJ2-2; 7 bases align to TRBD1. This CDR3 is 15 amino acids long. V lost 4 bases and J lost 1; bases outside the gene matches: 3. CDR3 nucleotides: TGTGCCAGCAGTTCCGGGACAGTGAACACCGGGGAGCTGTTTTTT. This translates into CASSSGTVNTGELFF.

CDR3 nucleotides: TGTGCCAGCAGCCCGCGACAGGGAGGAAGCACAGAGACGCAGTACTTC. Amino acids: CASSPRQGGSTETQYF. V usage is TRBV7-2 and J usage is TRBJ2-3; D may be TRBD1 (7 bases). The J call could be wrong; TRBJ2-7 is a better fit for the DNA end. Germline CDR1 SGHTA, CDR2 FQGNSA. CDR3 length equals 16 residues.

This chain connects TRBV7-2 to TRBJ2-3, with TRBD2 matching over 8 bases. The ends lost 4 bases at V and 4 bases at J; junction bases unmatched: 4. Germline V gives CDR1 SGHTA, CDR2 FQGNSA. The CDR3 covers 14 residues. CDR3 in DNA: TGTGCCAGCAGCTACGGGGGGGGATCAGATACGCAGTATTTT. This gives the protein CASSYGGGSDTQYF. Full variable domain (remainder filled in from reference TRBV7-2 and TRBJ2-3): GAGVSQSPSNKVTEKGKDVELRCDPISGHTALYWYRQSLGQGLEFLIYFQGNSAPDKSGLPSDRFSAERTGGSVSTLTIQRTQQEDSAVYLCASSYGGGSDTQYFGPGTRLTVL.

This clonotype was picked up many times. The chain recombines TRBV6-2 or TRBV6-3 with TRBJ2-4; D is possibly TRBD2 (7 bases). Germline V gene sequence: CDR1 MNHEY, CDR2 SVGEGT. The CDR3 covers 14 residues. V dropped 2 bases and J dropped 6 bases, with 11 bases sitting between them. This chain's CDR3 is CASSYGGAVNIQYF. The CDR3 DNA reads as TGTGCCAGCAGTTACGGGGGGGCAGTAAACATTCAGTACTTC.

This clonotype was observed many times. The V call is TRBV7-7, the J call TRBJ2-1; TRBD1 might be the D (6 bases). Trimming pared 4 bases from V and 13 bases from J, leaving 17 bases between. Germline loops: CDR1 SSHAT, CDR2 FNYEAQ (reference sequence). This CDR3 region has 13 residues. CDR3 DNA: TGTGCCAGCAGCTCATACAGGGACGAGACCCAGTTCTTC. This translates into CASSSYRDETQFF.

This rearrangement joins TRBV20-1 to TRBJ2-1, with D tentatively TRBD1 (5 bases). V dropped 5 bases and J dropped 3 bases, with 11 bases sitting between them. The CDR3 has 13 residues. From germline, CDR1 is DFQATT and CDR2 SNEGSKA (reference sequence). The CDR3 DNA is TGCAGTGCTGGGGCCTTAGGCTACAATGAGCAGTTCTTC. It encodes CSAGALGYNEQFF.

The V gene is TRBV5-1, the J gene TRBJ2-5; the match to TRBD1 covers 7 bases. The V gene's germline CDR1 is SGHRS and CDR2 YFSETQ. V trimming: 0 bases; J trimming: 2 bases; junction bases outside the gene matches: 1. The CDR3 extends over 14 amino acids. CDR3: CASSLVTGQETQYF. CDR3 coding DNA: TGCGCCAGCAGCTTGGTGACAGGGCAAGAGACCCAGTACTTC.

The V and J genes are TRBV10-3 and TRBJ2-2; D ambiguous. Trimming stripped 2 bases from V and 7 bases from J, with 11 bases between. Germline V gene data show CDR1 as ENHRY and CDR2 as SYGVKD. The CDR3 sequence is 14 residues long. The DNA for the CDR3 is TGTGCCATCAGTGAGCCGGTGTACGGCGGGGAGCTGTTTTTT. Protein: CAISEPVYGGELFF.

By proportion, this clonotype is medium-sized. CDR3 sequence reads: CASSETRGGYF. The DNA of the CDR3 is TGTGCCAGCAGTGAAACGCGCGGAGGGTATTTT. The V gene is TRBV6-1, the J gene TRBJ2-3, with D perhaps TRBD2 (5 bases). Trimming removed 2 bases from V and 14 bases from J, with 11 bases in between. The V gene's germline CDR1 is MNHNS and CDR2 SASEGT. The CDR3 is 11 amino acids.

V gene TRBV6-5 combines with J gene TRBJ2-3; a weak D match, TRBD2 (7 bases). Trimming removed 0 bases from V and 5 bases from J, with 18 bases in between. Germline loops: CDR1 MNHEY, CDR2 SVGAGI. The CDR3 loop spans 17 amino acids. CDR3 amino acids: CASSYSAGAGAGDTQYF. CDR3 DNA sequence: TGTGCCAGCAGTTACTCCGCAGGGGCGGGAGCCGGAGATACGCAGTATTTT.

The V and J genes are TRBV24-1 and TRBJ1-4; D ambiguous. This CDR3 has 15 residues. With 5 bases removed from V and 0 bases from J, the gap between germline ends came to 9 bases. Germline CDR1 and CDR2: KGHDR and SFDVKD. CDR3 residues: CATSAGLTTNEKLFF. CDR3 nucleotides: TGTGCCACCAGTGCCGGGCTTACAACTAATGAAAAACTGTTTTTT.

This clonotype has just a few counts. The chain is built from TRBV7-2 and TRBJ1-5; D call uncertain. Germline CDR1 is SGHTA and CDR2 is FQGNSA. Trimming removed 1 base from V and 6 bases from J, with 7 bases in between. The CDR3 has 13 amino acids. The CDR3 DNA reads TGTGCCAGCAGCTTAGTTCGCTCTCAGCCCCAGCATTTT. Translating it yields CASSLVRSQPQHF. Full variable domain (remainder filled in from reference TRBV7-2 and TRBJ1-5): GAGVSQSPSNKVTEKGKDVELRCDPISGHTALYWYRQSLGQGLEFLIYFQGNSAPDKSGLPSDRFSAERTGGSVSTLTIQRTQQEDSAVYLCASSLVRSQPQHFGDGTRLSIL.

This clonotype came up many times. V and J are TRBV7-2 and TRBJ2-1; 11 bases match TRBD2. The germline V gene has CDR1 SGHTA and CDR2 FQGNSA. Trimming removed 3 bases from V and 3 bases from J; junction bases left unmatched: 4. The CDR3 spans 16 residues. The CDR3 DNA follows: TGTGCCAGCAGCTTTTCCGGGACTAGCGGCTACAATGAGCAGTTCTTC. Translating it yields CASSFSGTSGYNEQFF.

This clonotype was seen ten or more times. The chain employs TRBV12-3 or TRBV12-4 and TRBJ2-1; 8 bases match TRBD2. The DNA matches TRBJ2-7 better at its end, which makes the J call doubtful. This CDR3 comprises 17 residues. The CDR3 is CASSFTSGLSSYNEQYF. The CDR3 DNA is TGTGCCAGCAGCTTCACTAGCGGTCTTAGCTCCTACAATGAGCAGTACTTC.

Only a few counts were recorded for this clonotype. This CDR3 is CASSQTGGSGANVLTF. The CDR3 DNA sequence: TGCGCCAGCAGCCAGACAGGGGGCTCTGGGGCCAACGTCCTGACTTTC. The chain employs TRBV4-1 and TRBJ2-6; TRBD1 matches 9 bases. CDR1 is MGHRA and CDR2 is YSYEKL in the germline V gene. J was trimmed by 0 bases and V by 3 bases; bases with no gene match: 0. This CDR3 contains 16 residues.

This clonotype was found many times. The CDR3 sequence: CASSQYAGPEETQYF. The CDR3, as DNA: TGTGCCAGCAGCCAATACGCTGGGCCAGAGGAGACCCAGTACTTC. The genes are TRBV7-2 and TRBJ2-5, with D hard to call. Germline V gene sequence: CDR1 SGHTA, CDR2 FQGNSA. V dropped 5 bases and J dropped 5 bases, with 18 bases sitting between them. The CDR3 sequence is 15 residues long.